The 21 T cell receptor beta chains below all came from one sample that was sequenced in a study of T-cell reconstitution after alpha-beta-depleted transplantation in children. Unique molecular identifiers tagged the TCRbeta library. TCRdb passed the PCR reads through MiXCR, listing each CDR3 protein once. The sample holds approximately 500,000 distinct CDR3 sequences, 25% to 30% seen once. The input for sequencing was PBMCs, taken before TCRalphabeta/CD19-depleted stem cell transplant. Source of these receptors: a boy under two years old with Wiskott-Aldrich syndrome, due to receive a stem cell transplant.

This clonotype was detected only a few times. The chain employs TRBV11-2 and TRBJ2-2; 7 bases fit TRBD2. This CDR3 comprises 15 residues. CDR1 is SGHAT and CDR2 is FQNNGV in the germline V gene. V lost 5 bases and J lost 0; bases outside the gene matches: 3. The CDR3 DNA reads as TGTGCCAGCAGCCAAACTAGCGCGAACACCGGGGAGCTGTTTTTT. This sequence encodes CASSQTSANTGELFF.

This clonotype was observed a few times. The rearrangement uses TRBV7-9 and TRBJ2-7, with TRBD1 matching 9 bases. With V trimmed by 3 bases and J by 5 bases, 11 bases remained unmatched. This CDR3 spans 16 amino acids. CDR1 and CDR2 (germline): SEHNR, FQNEAQ (reference sequence). The CDR3 sequence: CASSLGAGTGRNEQYF. In DNA form, the CDR3 reads TGTGCCAGCAGCTTGGGGGCCGGGACAGGGAGGAACGAGCAGTACTTC. The full variable domain, with the rest looked up from reference TRBV7-9 and TRBJ2-7, is DTGVSQNPRHKITKRGQNVTFRCDPISEHNRLYWYRQTLGQGPEFLTYFQNEAQLEKSRLLSDRFSAERPKGSFSTLEIQRTEQGDSAMYLCASSLGAGTGRNEQYFGPGTRLTVT.

The genes are TRBV29-1 and TRBJ2-3; TRBD2 aligns across 11 bases. Germline CDR1 reads SQVTM; CDR2 reads ANQGSEA. V gave up 6 bases and J gave up 3 bases; unmatched junction bases: 5. The CDR3 runs to 14 residues. Here the CDR3 reads CSVLAGGLTDTQYF. CDR3 in DNA: TGCAGCGTCTTAGCGGGAGGGTTGACAGATACGCAGTATTTT.

This clonotype has just one count. The chain combines TRBV20-1 with TRBJ1-5, with TRBD1 as a possible D gene (5 bases). Trimming removed 6 bases at V and 4 bases at J, with 13 bases between. The CDR3 contains 13 residues. Germline V gene lookup returns CDR1 DFQATT and CDR2 SNEGSKA (reference sequence). CDR3 protein: CSAWRGPNQPQHF. The CDR3 bases are TGCAGTGCATGGAGGGGCCCTAATCAGCCCCAGCATTTT.

This clonotype came up a few times. The chain combines TRBV20-1 with TRBJ1-2, with D tentatively TRBD1 (5 bases). Deletions cut 3 bases from V and 6 bases from J, with 14 bases between. CDR1 and CDR2 from the germline V gene are DFQATT and SNEGSKA (reference sequence). The CDR3 spans 13 residues. CDR3 in DNA: TGCAGTGCTAGTACCTCGACGGGGGATGGCTACACCTTC. Its translation is CSASTSTGDGYTF.

The chain joins TRBV5-1 to TRBJ2-2; the match to TRBD2 covers 8 bases. Germline CDR1 reads SGHRS; CDR2 reads YFSETQ. This CDR3 has 15 amino acids. Losses at the gene ends were 4 bases for V and 10 bases for J; bases not matched to a gene: 12. CDR3 nucleotides: TGCGCCAGCAGCAAGGCCGGGACTAGTCTCGAGGAGCTGTTTTTT. This sequence encodes CASSKAGTSLEELFF.

The chain recombines TRBV7-2 with TRBJ2-3; a weak D match, TRBD2 (5 bases). V was clipped by 3 bases and J by 1 base, with 8 bases between them. CDR3 length equals 14 residues. CDR1 and CDR2 (germline): SGHTA, FQGNSA. The CDR3 loop is CASSFKEGTDTQYF. The CDR3 DNA is TGTGCCAGCAGCTTCAAGGAGGGCACAGATACGCAGTATTTT.

This clonotype occurred a few times. J is TRBJ2-1 and V is TRBV6-5, with D maybe TRBD1 (6 bases). The CDR3 is 17 residues long. V dropped 0 bases and J dropped 4 bases, with 16 bases sitting between them. Germline V CDR1 and CDR2: MNHEY, SVGAGI. Written as DNA, the CDR3 is TGTGCCAGCAGTTACTCGCCGGACAGATCCATATACAATGAGCAGTTCTTC. Protein: CASSYSPDRSIYNEQFF.

The V and J genes are TRBV5-1 and TRBJ2-5; TRBD2 matches 15 bases. Germline CDR1 reads SGHRS; CDR2 reads YFSETQ. This CDR3 is 16 amino acids long. J lost 4 bases, V lost 4 bases, and 5 bases had no gene match. This CDR3 is CASSAGTSGRLETQYF. CDR3 nucleotide sequence: TGCGCCAGCAGCGCAGGGACTAGCGGGAGGTTAGAGACCCAGTACTTC.

Only a few counts were recorded for this clonotype. The chain joins TRBV20-1 to TRBJ2-3, with 9 bases fitting TRBD1. V was clipped by 6 bases and J by 4 bases; unmatched bases: 5. Looked up from germline, CDR1 is DFQATT and CDR2 is SNEGSKA (reference sequence). This CDR3 is 13 amino acids long. Here the CDR3 DNA reads TGCAGTGCCGACGACAGGGGGGCAGATACGCAGTATTTT. As protein: CSADDRGADTQYF.

A few counts support this clonotype. This chain connects TRBV6-1 to TRBJ2-2; no clear D. Germline CDR1 and CDR2: MNHNS and SASEGT. The CDR3 loop spans 15 amino acids. With 6 bases removed from V and 0 bases from J, the gap between germline ends came to 11 bases. The CDR3 DNA reads TGTGCCAGCAGGGTCGGCGGAGCGAACACCGGGGAGCTGTTTTTT. It translates to CASRVGGANTGELFF.

This clonotype came up a few times. J is TRBJ1-5 and V is TRBV3-1; tentatively, D is TRBD1 (6 bases). This CDR3 is built from 13 residues. Looked up from germline, CDR1 is LGHDT and CDR2 is YNNKEL (reference sequence). Trimming shortened V by 0 bases and J by 11 bases, and 11 bases separated the two germline ends. This chain's CDR3 is CASSQDRGMAQHF. In DNA form, the CDR3 reads TGTGCCAGCAGCCAAGACAGGGGCATGGCCCAGCATTTT.

This clonotype was picked up a small number of times. V gene TRBV5-1 combines with J gene TRBJ1-1, with D unclear. CDR3 size: 16 residues. V lost 2 bases and J 0 bases, leaving 14 bases between the germline ends. In germline, CDR1 is SGHRS, CDR2 YFSETQ. The CDR3 is CASSFWGISMNTEAFF. In DNA, the CDR3 is TGCGCCAGCAGCTTCTGGGGAATCTCTATGAACACTGAAGCTTTCTTT.

This clonotype was seen a few times. This chain connects TRBV7-6 to TRBJ1-1; 8 nucleotides match TRBD1. The CDR3 runs to 14 residues. Germline V gives CDR1 SGHVS, CDR2 FNYEAQ. Trimming took 3 bases from V and 3 from J; bases not matched to a gene: 3. CDR3 bases: TGTGCCAGCAGCTTGGTGACAGGGGACACTGAAGCTTTCTTT. Translating gives CASSLVTGDTEAFF.

The sample holds a few counts of this clonotype. The V and J genes are TRBV6-2 or TRBV6-3 and TRBJ1-5; D is ambiguous. V was shortened by 6 bases and J by 6 bases, with 12 bases between the two germline ends. Per germline, CDR1 MNHEY and CDR2 SVGEGT. The CDR3 runs to 13 residues. CDR3 sequence reads: CASSQSGSQPQHF. CDR3 nucleotides: TGTGCCAGCAGCCAGTCGGGGAGTCAGCCCCAGCATTTT.

This clonotype has a handful of counts. This chain uses TRBV11-2 with TRBJ2-5; maybe TRBD2 (6 bases). The CDR3 runs to 14 residues. From germline, CDR1 is SGHAT and CDR2 FQNNGV. V lost 1 base, J lost 3 bases, and 9 bases lay in between. CDR3 amino acids: CASSLVSGKETQYF. In nucleotides, the CDR3 is TGTGCCAGCAGCTTAGTTAGCGGTAAAGAGACCCAGTACTTC. Full variable domain (missing parts from reference TRBV11-2 and TRBJ2-5): EAGVAQSPRYKIIEKRQSVAFWCNPISGHATLYWYQQILGQGPKLLIQFQNNGVVDDSQLPKDRFSAERLKGVDSTLKIQPAKLEDSAVYLCASSLVSGKETQYFGPGTRLLVL.

The gene calls are TRBV6-1 and TRBJ1-4, with D tentatively TRBD1 (5 bases). CDR3 length: 15 residues. Germline CDR1 and CDR2: MNHNS and SASEGT. Trimming shortened V by 8 bases and J by 0 bases, and 13 bases separated the two germline ends. The CDR3 here is CASGGADATNEKLFF. In DNA, the CDR3 is TGTGCCAGCGGTGGGGCGGATGCAACTAATGAAAAACTGTTTTTT.

This clonotype was seen just once. This chain links TRBV6-5 with TRBJ2-3, with D hard to call. The V end was cut by 0 bases, the J end by 3 bases, with 13 bases between. The CDR3 is 16 residues long. Germline CDR1 and CDR2: MNHEY and SVGAGI. CDR3 sequence (DNA): TGTGCCAGCAGTTACTCGAATAGCCCGGGTACAGATACGCAGTATTTT. This translates into CASSYSNSPGTDTQYF.

The chain couples TRBV6-1 to TRBJ1-4; the D gene is possibly TRBD1 (6 bases). The CDR3 totals 14 residues. Germline-derived CDR1 and CDR2 are MNHNS and SASEGT. The ends were cut back, 6 bases at V and 4 bases at J, with 12 bases in the middle. The CDR3 DNA reads as TGTGCCAGCAGACCCCAGGGGCGTAATGAAAAACTGTTTTTT. Its translation: CASRPQGRNEKLFF.

V is TRBV7-9 and J is TRBJ1-1, with 7 bases matching TRBD1. This CDR3 comprises 14 residues. V was pared by 2 bases and J by 4 bases, with 4 bases of the junction left unmatched. Germline V lookup: CDR1 SEHNR, CDR2 FQNEAQ (reference sequence). Here the CDR3 DNA reads TGTGCCAGCAGCTTAACGGACAGGATCACTGAAGCTTTCTTT. It yields the protein CASSLTDRITEAFF.

This chain uses TRBV18 with TRBJ2-1; D perhaps matches TRBD2 (5 bases). Trimming removed 3 bases at V and 2 bases at J, with 14 bases between. Germline CDR1 and CDR2: KGHSH and LQKENI. The CDR3 is 16 residues long. In nucleotides, the CDR3 is TGTGCCAGCTCACCTTGGACCGGGATGACCTACAATGAGCAGTTCTTC. Amino acids: CASSPWTGMTYNEQFF.